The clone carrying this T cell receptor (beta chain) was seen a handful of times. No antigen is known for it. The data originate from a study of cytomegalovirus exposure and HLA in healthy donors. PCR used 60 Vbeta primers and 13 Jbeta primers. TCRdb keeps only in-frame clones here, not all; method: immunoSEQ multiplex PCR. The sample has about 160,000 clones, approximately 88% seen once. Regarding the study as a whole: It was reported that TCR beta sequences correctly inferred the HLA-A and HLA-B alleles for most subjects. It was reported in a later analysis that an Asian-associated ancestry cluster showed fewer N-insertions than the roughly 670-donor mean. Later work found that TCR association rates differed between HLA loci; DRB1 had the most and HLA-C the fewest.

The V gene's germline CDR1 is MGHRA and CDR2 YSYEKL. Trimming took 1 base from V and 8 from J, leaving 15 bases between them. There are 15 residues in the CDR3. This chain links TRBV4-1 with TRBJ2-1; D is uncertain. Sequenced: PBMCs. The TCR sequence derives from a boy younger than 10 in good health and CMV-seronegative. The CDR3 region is CASSQGAISRHEQFF. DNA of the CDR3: TGCGCCAGCAGCCAAGGGGCTATAAGCCGCCATGAGCAGTTCTTC.